This is a list of T cell receptor beta chains from one sample in a study of response to subunit inactivated influenza vaccine. TCRdb re-called the RT-PCR reads through MiXCR, storing one row per CDR3 protein. The profile shows over 800,000 distinct CDR3 sequences, less than 25% of them singletons. This specimen consisted of PBMCs from blood, obtained around 5 days after vaccination. These receptors were taken from a man aged 45 to 65 who received an inactivated influenza vaccine. CDR3s include the opening cysteine and the closing phenylalanine or tryptophan. A D gene is named only where the DNA matches it firmly. Clone sizes are given selectively: once, few, many, or a class where the clone is expanded.

CASRASGTGVSYEQYF,TGTGCCAGCAGGGCCTCCGGGACAGGAGTTTCCTACGAGCAGTACTTC,-,16,TRBD1,TRBV7-8,TRBJ2-7
CSARVTGGLTYEQYF,TGCAGTGCTAGAGTCACGGGCGGGTTGACCTACGAGCAGTACTTC,-,15,-,TRBV20-1,TRBJ2-7
CASSRGTGGKETQYF,TGTGCCAGCAGCCGAGGGACAGGGGGCAAAGAGACCCAGTACTTC,-,15,TRBD1,TRBV9,TRBJ2-5
CATSDYVSTDTQYF,TGTGCCACCAGTGACTACGTATCCACAGATACGCAGTATTTT,-,14,-,TRBV24-1,TRBJ2-3
CASSPGQQTEAFF,TGTGCCAGCAGTCCGGGACAGCAGACTGAAGCTTTCTTT,-,13,TRBD1,TRBV12-3/TRBV12-4,TRBJ1-1
CASTLRAGWDNEQFF,TGCGCCAGCACCCTTAGGGCAGGGTGGGACAATGAGCAGTTCTTC,-,15,-,TRBV4-1,TRBJ2-1
CASSSSRQRGRAYNEQFF,TGTGCCAGCAGCTCGAGTCGTCAACGGGGGAGGGCCTACAATGAGCAGTTCTTC,many,18,TRBD2,TRBV5-6,TRBJ2-1
CSARRGDKKSYEQYF,TGCAGTGCTAGGAGGGGGGATAAAAAATCCTACGAGCAGTACTTC,few,15,-,TRBV20-1,TRBJ2-7
CASSLGALEQYF,TGTGCCAGCAGCTTAGGGGCTCTCGAGCAGTACTTC,-,12,-,TRBV7-9,TRBJ2-7
CASSPTGSGNTIYF,TGCGCCAGCAGCCCGACAGGCTCTGGAAACACCATATATTTT,many,14,-,TRBV4-3,TRBJ1-3
CASSVVPDSAEQFF,TGTGCCAGCAGCGTAGTTCCGGACTCGGCTGAGCAGTTCTTC,-,14,-,TRBV9,TRBJ2-1
CATSPSGTGGAETQYF,TGTGCCACCAGCCCATCCGGGACAGGGGGCGCTGAGACCCAGTACTTC,-,16,TRBD1,TRBV24-1,TRBJ2-5
CASSLAATGGEKLFF,TGTGCCAGCAGCTTGGCCGCGACAGGGGGGGAAAAACTGTTTTTT,few,15,TRBD1,TRBV5-5,TRBJ1-4
CASRAYMNTGELFF,TGTGCCAGCAGAGCCTACATGAACACCGGGGAGCTGTTTTTT,-,14,-,TRBV7-2,TRBJ2-2
CASSLAPTDTDTQYF,TGCGCCAGCAGCTTGGCCCCGACAGACACAGATACGCAGTATTTT,few,15,-,TRBV5-1,TRBJ2-3
CASSPRGNSQETQYF,TGTGCCAGCAGCCCCCGGGGGAACTCACAAGAGACCCAGTACTTC,-,15,-,TRBV7-9,TRBJ2-5
CATSDSGTGGRETQYF,TGTGCCACCAGTGATTCCGGGACAGGGGGGCGAGAGACCCAGTACTTC,-,16,TRBD1,TRBV24-1,TRBJ2-5
CASSQGVPGLLNQPQHF,TGTGCCAGCAGCCAAGGAGTGCCGGGACTTTTAAATCAGCCCCAGCATTTT,-,17,-,TRBV6-1,TRBJ1-5
CASSLVAGNNEQFF,TGTGCCAGCAGCTTAGTAGCGGGGAACAATGAGCAGTTCTTC,few,14,TRBD2,TRBV7-2,TRBJ2-1
CSETGMNTEAFF,TGCAGCGAAACGGGTATGAACACTGAAGCTTTCTTT,-,12,-,TRBV29-1,TRBJ1-1